This TCR beta chain was obtained from a study of blood T cell repertoires in COVID-19. For the study at large: Donors in the United States, Italy and Spain gave samples during acute or convalescent COVID-19. PBMCs, B-cell-depleted T cells, or T cells provided the cDNA or gDNA that made up the material.

V was cut by 3 bases and J by 4 bases, with 7 bases left in between. The length of the CDR3 is 13 residues. CDR1 is SGHRS and CDR2 is YFSETQ in the germline V gene. Original methodology: Researchers report that nucleated cell counts were estimated from reference gene primer amplification. Sequencing used immunoSEQ multiplex PCR; TCRdb keeps in-frame clones, though not all of them. V and J calls and clone size are those listed in that table; D and trimming were worked out from the DNA. The sample contains just under 55,000 clones, about nine tenths of which appear only once. This chain links TRBV5-1 with TRBJ2-2, with D tentatively TRBD1 (6 bases). Sample: peripheral blood. The source is a woman aged 40 to 50 with active COVID-19. CDR3 DNA: TGCGCCAGCAGCTCGGACAGCACCGGGGAGCTGTTTTTT. This codes for CASSSDSTGELFF.